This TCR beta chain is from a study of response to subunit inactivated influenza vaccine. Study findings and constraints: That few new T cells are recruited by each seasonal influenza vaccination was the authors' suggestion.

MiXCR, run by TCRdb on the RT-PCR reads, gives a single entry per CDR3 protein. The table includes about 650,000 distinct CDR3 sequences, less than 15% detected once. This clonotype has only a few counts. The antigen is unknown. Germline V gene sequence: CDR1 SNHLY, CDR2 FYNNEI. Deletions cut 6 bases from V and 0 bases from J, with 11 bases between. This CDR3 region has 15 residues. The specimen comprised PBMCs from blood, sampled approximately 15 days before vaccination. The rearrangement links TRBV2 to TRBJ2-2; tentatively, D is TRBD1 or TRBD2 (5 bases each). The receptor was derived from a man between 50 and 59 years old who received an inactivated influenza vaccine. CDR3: CASRGTTANTGELFF. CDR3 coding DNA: TGTGCCAGCAGGGGGACGACAGCGAACACCGGGGAGCTGTTTTTT.